This entry concerns a single T cell receptor beta chain. Followed over time, Seattle patients had been enrolled while infection was active. TCRdb's table, derived via immunoSEQ multiplex PCR, lists solely in-frame clones and lacks some. The repertoire holds around 270,000 clones, roughly 88% seen once, with 0.87% in the top ten. The data stem from a study of blood T cell repertoires in COVID-19. CDR3 size: 14 residues. CDR1 and CDR2 from the germline V gene are LNHDA and SQIVND (reference sequence). Trimming removed 10 bases from V and 7 bases from J; junction bases left unmatched: 10. What was sequenced was peripheral blood. The receptor comes from a human donor with COVID-19, enrolled during active disease. The donor label of this sample is uncertain. The gene calls are TRBV19 and TRBJ1-6; 7 bases are shared with TRBD1. CDR3 in amino acids: CATSFTGENSPLHF. DNA of the CDR3: TGTGCCACCAGTTTTACAGGGGAAAATTCACCCCTCCACTTT.